These 21 T cell receptor beta chains share one sample of origin, sequenced in a study of control samples from healthy donors and cancer patients (dated by TCRdb to 2018 to 2020). The library was built by means of the immunoSEQ multiplex PCR assay. Sourced from immuneACCESS, this table was stored by TCRdb with only in-frame sequences that have V and J called. A share of the clones is absent; for the studies checked, an unresolved V gene accounts for under half, and the remainder has no known explanation. This sample is represented by about 40,000 clones; approximately 89% of them were singletons. The ten largest clones add up to roughly 10% of the sample. The sequenced sample consisted of PBMCs. The receptors shown here come from a woman between 55 and 75 years old with lung cancer.

The chain links TRBV11-1 to TRBJ2-5; 10 bases agree with TRBD1. The CDR3 consists of 15 residues. CDR1 SGHAT and CDR2 FQDESV come from the germline V gene (reference sequence). Trimming cost V 6 bases and J 5 bases; bases outside gene matches: 9. The CDR3 loop is CASSYSGTGDETQYF. The CDR3, as DNA: TGTGCCAGCAGTTATAGTGGGACAGGGGACGAGACCCAGTACTTC. The complete variable domain, with remaining parts taken from reference TRBV11-1 and TRBJ2-5, reads EAEVAQSPRYKITEKSQAVAFWCDPISGHATLYWYRQILGQGPELLVQFQDESVVDDSQLPKDRFSAERLKGVDSTLKIQPAELGDSAMYLCASSYSGTGDETQYFGPGTRLLVL.

The rearrangement uses TRBV19 and TRBJ1-2, with D unresolved. Germline V CDR1 and CDR2: LNHDA, SQIVND (reference sequence). This CDR3 region has 13 residues. The ends were cut back, 6 bases at V and 5 bases at J, with 13 bases in the middle. The CDR3 loop reads CASSRSQLYGYTF. The CDR3 DNA reads as TGTGCCAGTAGCCGGTCTCAGCTTTATGGCTACACCTTC.

V is TRBV5-4 and J is TRBJ2-7; TRBD1 matches at 8 bases. There are 14 residues in the CDR3. The germline gives CDR1 SGHNT, CDR2 YYREEE (reference sequence). V lost 2 bases and J lost 6; bases outside the gene matches: 7. CDR3 sequence: CASSFYGQGREQYF. The DNA of the CDR3 is TGTGCCAGCAGCTTTTATGGACAGGGACGCGAGCAGTACTTC.

The chain uses TRBV20-1 and TRBJ2-7; no clear D gene. CDR1 and CDR2 from the germline V gene are DFQATT and SNEGSKA (reference sequence). The CDR3 is 11 residues long. The germline V and J ends were trimmed by 0 bases and 6 bases, with 6 bases remaining between them. CDR3 region: CSARDSGEQYF. CDR3 in DNA: TGCAGTGCTAGAGATTCGGGCGAGCAGTACTTC.

The rearrangement joins TRBV15 to TRBJ2-1; D may be TRBD2 (5 bases). The germline CDR1 and CDR2 sequences are LNHNV and YYDKDF (reference sequence). Trimming pared 1 base from V and 1 base from J, leaving 8 bases between. This CDR3 has 15 amino acids. DNA for the CDR3: TGTGCCACCAGCAGAGGTGGGAGATCCTACAATGAGCAGTTCTTC. This translates into CATSRGGRSYNEQFF.

The chain has TRBV7-2 and TRBJ1-4; D not resolved. Germline V gene sequence: CDR1 SGHTA, CDR2 FQGNSA. With 7 bases removed from V and 0 bases from J, the gap between germline ends came to 12 bases. This CDR3 is built from 15 residues. This CDR3 reads CASTPRIATNEKLFF. Written as DNA, the CDR3 is TGTGCCAGCACTCCCCGTATAGCAACTAATGAAAAACTGTTTTTT.

This clone has just one count. The rearrangement joins TRBV27 to TRBJ2-1; 7 bases agree with TRBD2. The germline gives CDR1 MNHEY, CDR2 SMNVEV (reference sequence). Trimming cost V 3 bases and J 6 bases; bases outside gene matches: 8. This CDR3 spans 15 amino acids. CDR3 region: CASSFASGMTNEQFF. CDR3 DNA sequence: TGTGCCAGCAGTTTTGCTAGCGGAATGACCAATGAGCAGTTCTTC.

The V and J genes are TRBV15 and TRBJ1-2, with D tentatively TRBD1 (5 bases). Trimming removed 0 bases at V and 7 bases at J, with 12 bases between. The germline V gene encodes CDR1 LNHNV and CDR2 YYDKDF (reference sequence). CDR3 size: 14 residues. The DNA for the CDR3 is TGTGCCACCAGCAGAGAAGTAGGGGAGCTTGGCTACACCTTC. Translated: CATSREVGELGYTF.

The V gene is TRBV9, the J gene TRBJ1-6; D call uncertain. V lost 5 bases to trimming and J lost 8 bases, with 17 bases between them. The CDR3 is 15 residues long. Germline V CDR1 and CDR2: SGDLS, YYNGEE. This CDR3 reads CASSAAGERHSPLHF. CDR3 coding DNA: TGTGCCAGCAGTGCTGCCGGGGAGCGGCATTCACCCCTCCACTTT.

This clone was found a few times. The rearrangement links TRBV5-1 to TRBJ1-1; D is possibly TRBD1 (6 bases). V lost 4 bases and J 7 bases, leaving 20 bases between the germline ends. This CDR3 region has 15 residues. The V gene's germline CDR1 is SGHRS and CDR2 YFSETQ. The CDR3 loop reads CASSAEQGSISEAFF. As DNA, the CDR3 is TGCGCCAGCAGCGCCGAACAGGGAAGCATCAGTGAAGCTTTCTTT.

The rearrangement links TRBV7-3 to TRBJ2-3; a possible D gene is TRBD2 (5 bases). V was clipped by 6 bases and J by 5 bases, with 12 bases between them. CDR3 length equals 13 residues. Germline V lookup: CDR1 SGHTA, CDR2 FQGTGA. CDR3 protein: CASSTAEGDTQYF. CDR3 coding DNA: TGTGCCAGCAGTACAGCCGAGGGAGATACGCAGTATTTT.

This rearrangement joins TRBV5-1 to TRBJ2-7; possibly TRBD1 for D (6 bases). Germline V gene sequence: CDR1 SGHRS, CDR2 YFSETQ. The CDR3 runs to 14 residues. Trimming pared 2 bases from V and 3 bases from J, leaving 12 bases between. The CDR3 nucleotides are TGCGCCAGCAGCTTTAACCGGGACAACTACGAGCAGTACTTC. It yields the protein CASSFNRDNYEQYF.

The chain has TRBV7-9 and TRBJ1-1; D unclear. Germline V gene lookup returns CDR1 SEHNR and CDR2 FQNEAQ (reference sequence). The CDR3 is made up of 18 amino acids. Trimming left V 5 bases short and J 2 bases short, with 24 bases between. CDR3 loop: CASSQPLGAAGVNTEAFF. CDR3 DNA sequence: TGTGCCAGCAGCCAGCCCCTTGGAGCGGCAGGAGTAAACACTGAAGCTTTCTTT.

The rearrangement joins TRBV30 to TRBJ1-6, with 9 bases fitting TRBD1. The germline V gene has CDR1 GTSNPN and CDR2 SVGIG (reference sequence). The CDR3 length is 14 residues. V shed 2 bases and J 8 bases; nucleotides not matched to a gene: 4. CDR3 amino acids: CAWSRRDRDSPLHF. DNA for the CDR3: TGTGCCTGGAGTAGGCGGGACAGGGATTCACCCCTCCACTTT.

Worth noting for this clone: A read error may account for a junction end that differs from germline. The chain is built from TRBV5-5 and TRBJ2-5; 8 bases are shared with TRBD1. The CDR3 is made up of 14 amino acids. Per the germline V gene, CDR1 is SGHKS and CDR2 is YYEKEE (reference sequence). The CDR3 nucleotides are TGTGCCAGCAGTTTGGGACAGGCAAAAGAGACCCAGTACTTC. This codes for CASSLGQAKETQYF.

The rearrangement links TRBV2 to TRBJ2-7; D not resolved. Germline-derived CDR1 and CDR2 are SNHLY and FYNNEI. The CDR3 runs to 12 residues. V gave up 2 bases and J gave up 2 bases, with 4 bases separating them. CDR3 in DNA: TGTGCCAGCAGTGAAAAGGCCTACGAGCAGTACTTC. Its protein product is CASSEKAYEQYF. Combining the CDR3 with reference TRBV2 and TRBJ2-7 gives the whole variable domain EPEVTQTPSHQVTQMGQEVILRCVPISNHLYFYWYRQILGQKVEFLVSFYNNEISEKSEIFDDQFSVERPDGSNFTLKIRSTKLEDSAMYFCASSEKAYEQYFGPGTRLTVT.

V is TRBV11-2 and J is TRBJ1-1; D unclear. The V end was cut by 4 bases, the J end by 5 bases, with 11 bases between. Germline loops: CDR1 SGHAT, CDR2 FQNNGV. This CDR3 is 13 amino acids long. This CDR3 is CASSYLSRTEAFF. CDR3 coding DNA: TGTGCCAGCAGCTACTTGTCCAGAACTGAAGCTTTCTTT.

The chain combines TRBV4-3 with TRBJ1-4; 7 bases agree with TRBD1. The length of the CDR3 is 16 residues. J lost 4 bases, V lost 0 bases, and 5 bases had no gene match. Per the germline V gene, CDR1 is LGHNA and CDR2 is YSLEER. The DNA for the CDR3 is TGCGCCAGCAGCCAAGACCCGGGACAGAATAATGAAAAACTGTTTTTT. This encodes CASSQDPGQNNEKLFF.

This clone was picked up a small number of times. The chain uses TRBV28 and TRBJ2-2; 11 positions match TRBD2. The V gene end was trimmed by 6 bases and the J gene end by 7 bases; junction bases not matched to a gene: 7. CDR1 MDHEN and CDR2 SYDVKM come from the germline V gene. This CDR3 comprises 15 residues. For the CDR3, the DNA is TGTGCCAGCAGCACCACTAGCGGGAGAATCGGGGAGCTGTTTTTT. Amino acids: CASSTTSGRIGELFF.

The chain combines TRBV20-1 with TRBJ2-1; D perhaps matches TRBD2 (5 bases). Per the germline V gene, CDR1 is DFQATT and CDR2 is SNEGSKA (reference sequence). V was pared by 3 bases and J by 4 bases, with 13 bases between. This CDR3 is built from 14 residues. CDR3 bases: TGCAGTGCTAGTTCGGGAACGGGGTACAATGAGCAGTTCTTC. Translating gives CSASSGTGYNEQFF.

This clone was recorded once. The chain employs TRBV15 and TRBJ2-2, with TRBD2 matching over 11 bases. Unmatched junction bases numbered 0, after V lost 1 base and J lost 5 bases. The germline gives CDR1 LNHNV, CDR2 YYDKDF (reference sequence). This CDR3 region has 15 residues. The CDR3 DNA reads as TGTGCCACCAGCAGAGGACTAGCGGGAACCGGGGAGCTGTTTTTT. This encodes CATSRGLAGTGELFF.